The 31 T cell receptor beta chains in this list originate from one sample, sequenced in a study of molecular identifiers for immune sequencing clone quantification. TCRdb reprocessed the PCR reads with MiXCR, giving one entry per CDR3 protein. This sample has approximately 630,000 distinct CDR3 sequences, with about 25% found just once. The sample comprised naive CD8+ T cells from blood, with Jurkat cell RNA spiked in. As to subset: FACS-sorted CD8+CD4-CCR7+CD45RA+ naive T cells. Every receptor here comes from a human donor in good health. Some libraries in this study had Jurkat cell RNA spiked in.

This clonotype came up many times. This chain joins TRBV28 and TRBJ2-5; D gene ambiguous. The CDR3 length is 14 residues. The V gene's germline CDR1 is MDHEN and CDR2 SYDVKM. Trimming took off 3 bases at V and 9 bases at J, with 17 bases between the two ends. The chain's CDR3 is CASSFSRVGLAQYF. The CDR3 bases are TGTGCCAGCAGTTTTAGTAGAGTCGGGTTGGCCCAGTACTTC.

Of note for this clonotype: A much larger clone differs from this one at a single base, so this may be a read error. V usage is TRBV4-3 and J usage is TRBJ2-7, with D tentatively TRBD2 (6 bases). V was cut by 0 bases and J by 8 bases, with 23 bases left in between. CDR1 is LGHNA and CDR2 is YSLEER in the germline V gene. This CDR3 has 17 amino acids. Written as DNA, the CDR3 is TGCGCCAGCAGCCAAGATCGCGGGGCGTACGGAGCGTACAAGCAGTACTTC. Translating it yields CASSQDRGAYGAYKQYF.

This chain connects TRBV4-1 to TRBJ1-5, with TRBD1 as a possible D gene (6 bases). From germline, CDR1 is MGHRA and CDR2 YSYEKL. Trimming cost V 1 base and J 6 bases, with 13 bases left between them. The CDR3 consists of 15 residues. The CDR3 loop is CASSQVQGLIQPQHF. The CDR3, as DNA: TGCGCCAGCAGCCAAGTACAGGGACTCATTCAGCCCCAGCATTTT.

The sample holds a few counts of this clonotype. This chain uses TRBV4-3 with TRBJ2-7; a weak D match, TRBD1 (5 bases). Trimming shortened V by 3 bases and J by 4 bases, and 16 bases separated the two germline ends. This CDR3 contains 15 residues. Germline CDR1 and CDR2: LGHNA and YSLEER. Here the CDR3 reads CASSHVYRGGYEQYF. CDR3 sequence (DNA): TGCGCCAGCAGCCATGTGTATAGGGGCGGATACGAGCAGTACTTC.

The chain uses TRBV5-4 and TRBJ1-2; TRBD1 matches 8 bases. Germline loops: CDR1 SGHNT, CDR2 YYREEE (reference sequence). The J segment lost 7 bases and the V segment lost 0 bases, leaving 14 bases of the junction unmatched. This CDR3 has 17 amino acids. CDR3 DNA: TGTGCCAGCAGCTTGGATGGACAGGGTCCCATTATAGGTGGCTACACCTTC. This sequence encodes CASSLDGQGPIIGGYTF. Drawing the rest from reference TRBV5-4 and TRBJ1-2, the complete variable domain is ETGVTQSPTHLIKTRGQQVTLRCSSQSGHNTVSWYQQALGQGPQFIFQYYREEENGRGNFPPRFSGLQFPNYSSELNVNALELDDSALYLCASSLDGQGPIIGGYTFGSGTRLTVV.

Concerning this clonotype: Just one base apart from a much larger clone, this may be a read error. This CDR3 is missing its conserved last phenylalanine or tryptophan, likely due to a read error. This chain links TRBV7-9 with TRBJ1-1; D is perhaps TRBD1 (5 bases). Germline V gene lookup returns CDR1 SEHNR and CDR2 FQNEAQ (reference sequence). The CDR3 extends over 13 amino acids. The V gene lost 0 bases and the J gene lost 8 bases, with 10 bases spanning the gap. CDR3 region: CASSLADSQEAFV. In nucleotides, the CDR3 is TGTGCCAGCAGCTTAGCTGACAGTCAGGAAGCTTTCGTT.

Ten or more counts support this clonotype. The chain combines TRBV29-1 with TRBJ1-1; D is ambiguous. Germline assignment: CDR1 SQVTM and CDR2 ANQGSEA. V dropped 2 bases and J dropped 6 bases, with 4 bases sitting between them. This CDR3 comprises 10 residues. CDR3 bases: TGCAGCGTTGAATCGCCTGAAGCTTTCTTT. It yields the protein CSVESPEAFF.

This clonotype was observed many times. This CDR3 reads CAWTPGQGSDTQYF. DNA of the CDR3: TGTGCCTGGACGCCGGGACAGGGATCAGATACGCAGTATTTT. This chain connects TRBV30 to TRBJ2-3; 9 bases are shared with TRBD1. Germline V CDR1 and CDR2: GTSNPN, SVGIG (reference sequence). V shed 4 bases and J 4 bases; nucleotides not matched to a gene: 6. This CDR3 contains 14 residues.

Regarding this clonotype: An end of the junction differs from the germline gene, which may be a read error. V and J are TRBV30 and TRBJ1-4; D remains unclear. The CDR3 totals 12 residues. CDR1 GTSNPN and CDR2 SVGIG come from the germline V gene (reference sequence). CDR3 nucleotides: TGTGCCTGGAGTGTAGCAGATGAAAAACTGTCTTTT. It encodes CAWSVADEKLSF.

This clonotype was seen more than once but under ten times. V gene TRBV6-6 combines with J gene TRBJ2-5; 8 bases line up with TRBD2. This CDR3 spans 13 amino acids. Germline loops: CDR1 MNHNY, CDR2 SVGAGI (reference sequence). Germline trimming cut 5 bases from V and 5 bases from J; bases unmatched to any gene: 4. CDR3: CASSRLASETQYF. CDR3 bases: TGTGCCAGCAGTCGACTAGCGAGTGAGACCCAGTACTTC.

This clonotype showed up many times. The gene calls are TRBV2 and TRBJ1-2; the D is unclear. The CDR3 runs to 9 residues. Trimming removed 8 bases from V and 5 bases from J, with 3 bases in between. The germline gives CDR1 SNHLY, CDR2 FYNNEI. CDR3 bases: TGTGCCAGCGAGTATGGCTACACCTTC. Its protein is CASEYGYTF.

This clonotype was counted at least ten times. The chain carries TRBV7-6 and TRBJ1-4; 8 positions match TRBD1. Per germline, CDR1 SGHVS and CDR2 FNYEAQ. The ends lost 3 bases at V and 8 bases at J; junction bases unmatched: 2. The CDR3 length is 13 residues. CDR3 nucleotide sequence: TGTGCCAGCAGCTTTGGGACAGGCGAAAAACTGTTTTTT. Protein product: CASSFGTGEKLFF.

In this sample, this clonotype turned up a few times. The rearrangement links TRBV7-9 to TRBJ2-1, with 7 bases aligning to TRBD2. Germline loops: CDR1 SEHNR, CDR2 FQNEAQ (reference sequence). The V segment lost 2 bases and the J segment 2 bases; nucleotides outside the gene matches: 15. The CDR3 consists of 19 residues. Written as DNA, the CDR3 is TGTGCCAGCAGCTTATCTTTCGAGGAGCGGGACTGGGCCTACAATGAGCAGTTCTTC. Translating gives CASSLSFEERDWAYNEQFF.

This clonotype was seen ten or more times. This rearrangement joins TRBV4-2 to TRBJ1-1; D is ambiguous. V lost 2 bases, J lost 1 base, and 11 bases lay in between. Per germline, CDR1 LGHNA and CDR2 YNFKEQ. CDR3 length: 15 amino acids. CDR3 residues: CASSQPVHQNTEAFF. The DNA of the CDR3 is TGTGCCAGCAGCCAACCCGTACACCAGAACACTGAAGCTTTCTTT.

The chain carries TRBV7-9 and TRBJ1-2, with D uncertain. V lost 4 bases and J lost 4, with 13 bases in between. The CDR3 is 14 residues long. Germline CDR1 and CDR2: SEHNR and FQNEAQ (reference sequence). DNA of the CDR3: TGTGCCAGCAGCTCTGCCGGACCGAGCTATGGCTACACCTTC. Residues: CASSSAGPSYGYTF.

The rearrangement joins TRBV6-5 to TRBJ1-4; 7 nucleotides align to TRBD1. With 6 bases clipped from V and 3 bases from J, the junction kept 7 bases outside the gene matches. Germline V gene lookup returns CDR1 MNHEY and CDR2 SVGAGI. The CDR3 is made up of 15 amino acids. CDR3 in DNA: TGTGCCAGCAGGACAGGGCACGAGGCTAATGAAAAACTGTTTTTT. As protein: CASRTGHEANEKLFF.

This clonotype appeared a single time. The chain joins TRBV5-1 to TRBJ1-3, with D possibly being TRBD1 (6 bases). Germline V CDR1 and CDR2: SGHRS, YFSETQ. Trimming cost V 0 bases and J 4 bases, with 11 bases left between them. This CDR3 contains 15 residues. This CDR3 reads CASSLEPGTGNTIYF. The DNA of the CDR3 is TGCGCCAGCAGCTTGGAGCCAGGGACAGGAAACACCATATATTTT.

The V gene is TRBV27, the J gene TRBJ1-4, with D uncertain. Trimming stripped 8 bases from V and 0 bases from J, with 13 bases between. The CDR3 loop spans 15 amino acids. Germline assignment: CDR1 MNHEY and CDR2 SMNVEV (reference sequence). The DNA of the CDR3 is TGTGCCAGCCGAAAGGACGGTGCAACTAATGAAAAACTGTTTTTT. Its translation is CASRKDGATNEKLFF. The entire variable domain, with the rest obtained from reference TRBV27 and TRBJ1-4, is as follows: EAQVTQNPRYLITVTGKKLTVTCSQNMNHEYMSWYRQDPGLGLRQIYYSMNVEVTDKGDVPEGYKVSRKEKRNFPLILESPSPNQTSLYFCASRKDGATNEKLFFGSGTQLSVL.

Notes on this clonotype: Possible read error: a much larger clone is one base away. For the CDR3, the DNA is TGTGCCAGCAGCGCTAGCGCGTCGGCAGATACGCAGTATTTT. It codes for CASSASASADTQYF. This rearrangement joins TRBV9 to TRBJ2-3, with D possibly being TRBD2 (6 bases). This CDR3 is built from 14 residues. From germline, CDR1 is SGDLS and CDR2 YYNGEE. Trimming pared 3 bases from V and 4 bases from J, leaving 12 bases between.

This clonotype has more than one count but fewer than ten. The chain couples TRBV18 to TRBJ1-1; tentative D call: TRBD1 (6 bases). Deletions cut 5 bases from V and 3 bases from J, with 13 bases between. Per the germline V gene, CDR1 is KGHSH and CDR2 is LQKENI. The CDR3 extends over 14 amino acids. The CDR3 DNA reads TGTGCCAGCTCAATACAGGGCGGGGACACTGAAGCTTTCTTT. It is translated as CASSIQGGDTEAFF.

In its sample, this clonotype was seen a few times. CDR3 sequence (DNA): TGTGCCAGCAGCCAAGATTTCCACCTTGGAGGGAATGAAAAACTGTTTTTT. Its translation: CASSQDFHLGGNEKLFF. The J gene is TRBJ1-4, the V gene TRBV14; D call uncertain. CDR3 length equals 17 residues. With 0 bases removed from V and 5 bases from J, the gap between germline ends came to 16 bases. Germline lookup yields CDR1 SGHDN and CDR2 FVKESK.

This clonotype was counted ten times or more. The chain uses TRBV20-1 and TRBJ1-1; a possible D gene is TRBD1 (6 bases). The CDR3 spans 12 residues. In germline, CDR1 is DFQATT, CDR2 SNEGSKA (reference sequence). The ends were cut back, 4 bases at V and 8 bases at J, with 14 bases in the middle. The CDR3 sequence: CSATAADSEAFF. The CDR3 nucleotides read TGCAGTGCTACCGCCGCGGACAGCGAAGCTTTCTTT.

There are a few counts of this clonotype. The V and J genes are TRBV28 and TRBJ2-2; D possibly corresponds to TRBD1 (5 bases). CDR1 and CDR2 from the germline V gene are MDHEN and SYDVKM. With 7 bases removed from V and 5 bases from J, the gap between germline ends came to 17 bases. The CDR3 loop spans 15 amino acids. This CDR3 reads CASTVPGRRTGELFF. The DNA for the CDR3 is TGTGCCAGCACCGTCCCAGGGCGCCGGACCGGGGAGCTGTTTTTT.

The chain uses TRBV12-3 or TRBV12-4 and TRBJ2-7; D uncertain. V lost 3 bases to trimming and J lost 0 bases, with 12 bases between them. This CDR3 has 15 amino acids. The DNA of the CDR3 is TGTGCCAGCAGTTTTGATCAGGCCACCTCCTACGAGCAGTACTTC. Its protein product is CASSFDQATSYEQYF.

This chain connects TRBV19 to TRBJ1-6; D gene ambiguous. The germline V and J ends were trimmed by 2 bases and 7 bases, with 9 bases remaining between them. The CDR3 runs 14 residues. The germline V gene encodes CDR1 LNHDA and CDR2 SQIVND (reference sequence). CDR3 DNA: TGTGCCAGTAGTATATTTCATCTCAATTCACCCCTCCACTTT. Its protein is CASSIFHLNSPLHF.

This clonotype was counted at least ten times. This sequence joins TRBV27 and TRBJ2-5; TRBD2 might be the D (6 bases). Germline assignment: CDR1 MNHEY and CDR2 SMNVEV (reference sequence). V gave up 6 bases and J gave up 9 bases, with 14 bases separating them. The CDR3 consists of 12 residues. The DNA of the CDR3 is TGTGCCAGCAGCCAAGACGGCGGGGCCCAGTACTTC. Protein: CASSQDGGAQYF.

The chain combines TRBV7-2 with TRBJ1-2, with D hard to call. V was shortened by 1 base and J by 3 bases, with 12 bases between the two germline ends. CDR1 SGHTA and CDR2 FQGNSA come from the germline V gene. This CDR3 spans 15 amino acids. The CDR3 protein is CASSLGVGKDYGYTF. DNA of the CDR3: TGTGCCAGCAGCTTAGGTGTGGGGAAGGACTATGGCTACACCTTC.

This rearrangement joins TRBV4-3 to TRBJ2-1; no clear D gene. CDR1 is LGHNA and CDR2 is YSLEER in the germline V gene. Trimming took off 0 bases at V and 7 bases at J, with 13 bases between the two ends. The CDR3 totals 15 residues. In DNA, the CDR3 is TGCGCCAGCAGCCAAGATTTACCCAACCCAAATGAGCAGTTCTTC. Translation gives CASSQDLPNPNEQFF.

Of note for this clonotype: Possible read error: a much larger clone is one base away. J is TRBJ1-2 and V is TRBV5-4; TRBD1 matches at 7 bases. Germline CDR1 reads SGHNT; CDR2 reads YYREEE (reference sequence). The CDR3 extends over 16 amino acids. The CDR3 protein is CASNLEGTGALYGYTF. The CDR3 DNA sequence: TGTGCCAGCAACTTGGAAGGCACAGGGGCCCTCTATGGCTACACCTTC. Full variable domain (missing parts from reference TRBV5-4 and TRBJ1-2): ETGVTQSPTHLIKTRGQQVTLRCSSQSGHNTVSWYQQALGQGPQFIFQYYREEENGRGNFPPRFSGLQFPNYSSELNVNALELDDSALYLCASNLEGTGALYGYTFGSGTRLTVV.

This clonotype was seen many times. V usage is TRBV9 and J usage is TRBJ1-2; 8 bases agree with TRBD1. This CDR3 has 14 amino acids. The J segment lost 7 bases and the V segment lost 4 bases, leaving 9 bases of the junction unmatched. CDR1 is SGDLS, CDR2 YYNGEE, per germline. The CDR3 DNA reads TGTGCCAGCAGCTCCGGAACAGGGGGGGCTGGCTACACCTTC. Residues: CASSSGTGGAGYTF.

Comments on this clonotype: This may be a read error: a much more frequent sequence differs by one nucleotide. This chain connects TRBV25-1 to TRBJ1-5, with D maybe TRBD1 (5 bases). Germline V gene data show CDR1 as MGHDK and CDR2 as SYGVNS. The CDR3 is made up of 13 amino acids. In DNA, the CDR3 is TGTGCCACCGGGACCTCTAGCAATCAGCCCCGGCATTTT. Protein product: CATGTSSNQPRHF. The whole variable domain, filled in from reference TRBV25-1 and TRBJ1-5, reads EADIYQTPRYLVIGTGKKITLECSQTMGHDKMYWYQQDPGMELHLIHYSYGVNSTEKGDLSSESTVSRIRTEHFPLTLESARPSHTSQYLCATGTSSNQPRHFGDGTRLSIL.